This TCR beta chain was sequenced during a study of vaccination and CD4 T cells after COVID-19. Study details: SARS-CoV-2, HCoV-NL63, HCoV-OC43 and HCoV-229E supplied the overlapping spike peptides used to stimulate cells. Study observations and caveats: Relatively small numbers of convalescent patients were studied, with no early post-infection timepoints included.

Trimming removed 0 bases from V and 2 bases from J; junction bases left unmatched: 10. The V gene's germline CDR1 is ENHRY and CDR2 SYGVKD. The CDR3 sequence is 19 residues long. The treatment is: roughly 10-day PBMC culture with coronavirus spike peptide pools or control peptides (ViraFEST assay). The table lists this clonotype with a few counts. Its antigen is not known. The Oncomine TCR Beta short-read assay generated sequence data from the DNA of cultured CD4+ T cells. DNA came from CD4+ T cells after culture. MiXCR was run by TCRdb on the PCR reads, yielding one entry per CDR3 protein. The top ten clones hold under 60% of a sample with over 2,500 distinct CDR3 sequences, 24% of them seen once.

The material sequenced was CD4+ T cells from blood, cultured in vitro, taken after SARS-CoV-2 vaccination. The V and J genes are TRBV10-3 and TRBJ2-6, with 7 nucleotides matching TRBD1. The clonotype originates from a human donor who had recovered from COVID-19. The DNA of the CDR3 is TGTGCCATCAGTGAGTCGATAGGGACAGCCGCGGCTGGGGCCAACGTCCTGACTTTC. It specifies CAISESIGTAAAGANVLTF.